Reported below is one T cell receptor beta chain. Its target is not known. This sample stems from a study of blood T cells in healthy people across ages. Study-wide context: Template-switching capture recovered about one barcoded beta molecule per two T cells.

A J-beta primer mix and a sample-barcoded 5' primer were used in a second PCR of roughly 7 to 12 cycles. In TCRdb, the 5' RACE reads were re-called with MiXCR into one record per CDR3 protein. The profile covers just under 750,000 distinct CDR3 sequences, with 22% appearing a single time and roughly 22% taken by the ten largest. Points from the study as a whole: Considered underestimates were the diversity estimates obtained from one million T cells. No conclusive comparison of naive versus antigen-experienced cells was possible with unsorted PBMCs. Significant beta diversity loss was already apparent by age around 40, declining roughly linearly.

V lost 6 bases, J lost 6 bases, and 12 bases lay in between. Germline CDR1 and CDR2: MDHEN and SYDVKM. This CDR3 is 13 amino acids long. Sample: blood. The TCR originated in a man in his sixties or seventies in good health. The V call is TRBV28, the J call TRBJ1-3, with D unresolved. The CDR3 DNA follows: TGTGCCAGCAGGGCCACCGGGGTAAACACCATATATTTT. Translation: CASRATGVNTIYF.